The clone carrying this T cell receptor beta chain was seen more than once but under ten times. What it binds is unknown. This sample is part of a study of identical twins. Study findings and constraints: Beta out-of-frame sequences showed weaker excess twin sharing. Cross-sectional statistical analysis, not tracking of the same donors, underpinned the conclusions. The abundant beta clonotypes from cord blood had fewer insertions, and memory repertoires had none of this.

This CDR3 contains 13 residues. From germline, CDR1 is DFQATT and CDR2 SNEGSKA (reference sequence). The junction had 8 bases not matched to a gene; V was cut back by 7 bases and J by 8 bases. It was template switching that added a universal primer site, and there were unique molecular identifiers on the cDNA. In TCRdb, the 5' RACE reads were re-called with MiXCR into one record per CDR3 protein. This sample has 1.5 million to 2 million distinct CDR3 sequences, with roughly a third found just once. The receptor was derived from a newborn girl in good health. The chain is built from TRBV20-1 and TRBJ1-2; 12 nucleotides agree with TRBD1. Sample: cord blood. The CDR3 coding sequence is TGCAGTGTCCGGGACAGGGGGCGGCAGGGCTACACCTTC. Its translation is CSVRDRGRQGYTF.